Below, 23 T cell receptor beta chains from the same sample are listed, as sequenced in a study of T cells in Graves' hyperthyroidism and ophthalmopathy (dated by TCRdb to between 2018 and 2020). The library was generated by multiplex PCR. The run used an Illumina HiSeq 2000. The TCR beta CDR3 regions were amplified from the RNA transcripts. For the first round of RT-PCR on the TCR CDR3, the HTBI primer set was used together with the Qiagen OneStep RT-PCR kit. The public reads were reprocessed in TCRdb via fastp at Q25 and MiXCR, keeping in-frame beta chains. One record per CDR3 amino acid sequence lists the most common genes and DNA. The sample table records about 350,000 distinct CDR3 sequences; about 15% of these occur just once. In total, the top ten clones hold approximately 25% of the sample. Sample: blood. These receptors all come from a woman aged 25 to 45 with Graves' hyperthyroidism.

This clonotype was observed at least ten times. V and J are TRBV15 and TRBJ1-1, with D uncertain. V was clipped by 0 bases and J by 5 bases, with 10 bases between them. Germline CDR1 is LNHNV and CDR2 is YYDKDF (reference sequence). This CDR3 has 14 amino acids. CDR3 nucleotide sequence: TGTGCCACCAGCAGAGATCTAGAGACAACTGAAGCTTTCTTT. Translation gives CATSRDLETTEAFF. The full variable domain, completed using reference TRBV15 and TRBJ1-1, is DAMVIQNPRYQVTQFGKPVTLSCSQTLNHNVMYWYQQKSSQAPKLLFHYYDKDFNNEADTPDNFQSRRPNTSFCFLDIRSPGLGDTAMYLCATSRDLETTEAFFGQGTRLTVV.

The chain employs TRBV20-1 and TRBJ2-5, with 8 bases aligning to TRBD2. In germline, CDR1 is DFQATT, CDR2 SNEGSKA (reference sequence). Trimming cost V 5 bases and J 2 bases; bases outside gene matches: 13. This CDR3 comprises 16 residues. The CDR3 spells CSAYSGKGEAQETQYF. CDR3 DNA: TGCAGTGCTTATAGCGGGAAAGGGGAGGCTCAAGAGACCCAGTACTTC.

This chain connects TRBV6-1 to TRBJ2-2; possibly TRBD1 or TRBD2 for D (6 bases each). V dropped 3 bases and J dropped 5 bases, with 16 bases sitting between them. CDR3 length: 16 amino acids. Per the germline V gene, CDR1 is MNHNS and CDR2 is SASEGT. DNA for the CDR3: TGTGCCAGCAGTGAGGGGGGACACATTAGGACCGGGGAGCTGTTTTTT. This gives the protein CASSEGGHIRTGELFF.

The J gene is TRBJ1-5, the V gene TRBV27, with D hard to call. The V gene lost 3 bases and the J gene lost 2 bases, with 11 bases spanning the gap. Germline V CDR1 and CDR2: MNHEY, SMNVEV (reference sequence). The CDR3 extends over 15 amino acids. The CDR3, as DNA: TGTGCCAGCAGTTTGGAGGGTTGGGGCAATCAGCCCCAGCATTTT. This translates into CASSLEGWGNQPQHF.

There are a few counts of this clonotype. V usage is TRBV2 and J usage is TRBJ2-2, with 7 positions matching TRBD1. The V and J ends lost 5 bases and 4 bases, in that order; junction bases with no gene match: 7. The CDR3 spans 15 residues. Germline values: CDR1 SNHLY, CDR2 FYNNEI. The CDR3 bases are TGTGCCAGCAGTAGGGAACAGGGGCTCACCGGGGAGCTGTTTTTT. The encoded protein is CASSREQGLTGELFF.

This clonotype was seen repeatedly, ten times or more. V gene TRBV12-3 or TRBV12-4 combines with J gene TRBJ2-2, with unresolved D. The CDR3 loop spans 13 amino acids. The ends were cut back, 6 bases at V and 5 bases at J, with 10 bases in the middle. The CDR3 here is CASSPRETGELFF. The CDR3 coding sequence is TGTGCCAGCAGCCCTAGAGAGACCGGGGAGCTGTTTTTT.

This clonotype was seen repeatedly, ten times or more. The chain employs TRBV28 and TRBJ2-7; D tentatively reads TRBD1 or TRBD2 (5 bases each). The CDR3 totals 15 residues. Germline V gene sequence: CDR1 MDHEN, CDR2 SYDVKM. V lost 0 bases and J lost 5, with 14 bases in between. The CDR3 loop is CASSLWGDGQDEQYF. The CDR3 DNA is TGTGCCAGCAGTTTATGGGGGGACGGACAAGACGAGCAGTACTTC.

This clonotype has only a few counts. The DNA of the CDR3 is TGTGCCAGCAGTCCTCACACAGGGACAATGAACACTGAAGCTTTCTTT. It translates to CASSPHTGTMNTEAFF. The V call is TRBV27, the J call TRBJ1-1; weak D call: TRBD1 (6 bases). The CDR3 loop spans 16 amino acids. V was clipped by 5 bases and J by 0 bases, with 16 bases between them. Germline V gene lookup returns CDR1 MNHEY and CDR2 SMNVEV (reference sequence).

CDR3 in amino acids: CASTTGEISGNTIYF. The CDR3 coding sequence is TGCGCCAGCACCACGGGGGAGATCTCTGGAAACACCATATATTTT. V gene TRBV5-1 combines with J gene TRBJ1-3; D might be TRBD1 (5 bases). CDR3 length: 15 residues. Per the germline V gene, CDR1 is SGHRS and CDR2 is YFSETQ. The V end was cut by 6 bases, the J end by 0 bases, with 13 bases between.

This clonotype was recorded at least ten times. The CDR3 region has the DNA TGTGCCAGCAGCTTATCAGGGGGGGATTACAATGAGCAGTTCTTC. This gives the protein CASSLSGGDYNEQFF. The chain is built from TRBV11-2 and TRBJ2-1; D tentatively reads TRBD1 or TRBD2 (7 bases each). V lost 2 bases and J lost 4, with 12 bases in between. The CDR3 is made up of 15 amino acids. Germline V gives CDR1 SGHAT, CDR2 FQNNGV.

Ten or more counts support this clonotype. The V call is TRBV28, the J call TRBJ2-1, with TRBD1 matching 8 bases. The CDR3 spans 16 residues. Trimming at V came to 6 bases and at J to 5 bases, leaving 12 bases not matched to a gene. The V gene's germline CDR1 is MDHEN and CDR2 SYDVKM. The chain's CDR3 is CASRPLPGTGNNEQFF. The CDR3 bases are TGTGCCAGCAGGCCCCTGCCCGGGACAGGAAACAATGAGCAGTTCTTC.

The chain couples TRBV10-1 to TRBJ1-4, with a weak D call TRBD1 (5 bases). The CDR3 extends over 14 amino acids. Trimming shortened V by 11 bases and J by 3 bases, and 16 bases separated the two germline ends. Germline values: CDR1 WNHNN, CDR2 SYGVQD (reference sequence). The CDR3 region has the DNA TGCGCCGGGACTCGGGGACGGGCTAATGAAAAACTGTTTTTT. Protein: CAGTRGRANEKLFF.

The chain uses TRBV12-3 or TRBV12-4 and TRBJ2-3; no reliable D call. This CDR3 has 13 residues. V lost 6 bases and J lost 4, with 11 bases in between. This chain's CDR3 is CASRRPRADTQYF. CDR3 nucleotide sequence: TGTGCCAGCAGACGGCCCCGGGCAGATACGCAGTATTTT.

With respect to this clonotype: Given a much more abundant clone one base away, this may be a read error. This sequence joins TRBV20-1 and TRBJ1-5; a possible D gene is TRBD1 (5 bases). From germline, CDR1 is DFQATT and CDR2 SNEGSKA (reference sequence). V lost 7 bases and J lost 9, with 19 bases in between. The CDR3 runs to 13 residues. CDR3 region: CSGQDGPRGPQHF. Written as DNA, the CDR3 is TGCAGTGGGCAGGACGGCCCGAGGGGGCCCCAGCATTTT.

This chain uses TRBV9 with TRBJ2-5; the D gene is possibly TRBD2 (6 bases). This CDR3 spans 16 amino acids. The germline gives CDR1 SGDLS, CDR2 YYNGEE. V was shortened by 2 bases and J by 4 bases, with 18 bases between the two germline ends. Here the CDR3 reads CASSVSAGLRGETQYF. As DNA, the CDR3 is TGTGCCAGCAGCGTTAGTGCGGGATTACGGGGAGAGACCCAGTACTTC.

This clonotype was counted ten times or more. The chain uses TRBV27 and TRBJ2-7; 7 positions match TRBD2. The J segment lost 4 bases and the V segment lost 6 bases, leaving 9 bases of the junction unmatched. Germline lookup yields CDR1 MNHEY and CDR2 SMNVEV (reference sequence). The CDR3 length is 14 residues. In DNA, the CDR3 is TGTGCCAGCAGCGCCCTAGCGGTTAATTACGAGCAGTACTTC. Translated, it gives CASSALAVNYEQYF.

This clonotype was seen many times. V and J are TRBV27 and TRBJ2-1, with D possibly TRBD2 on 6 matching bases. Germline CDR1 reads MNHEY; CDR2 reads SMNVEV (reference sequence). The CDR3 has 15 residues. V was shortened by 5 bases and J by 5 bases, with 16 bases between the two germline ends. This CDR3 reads CASSPIGTGDNEQFF. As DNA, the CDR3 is TGTGCCAGCAGTCCAATAGGGACGGGAGACAATGAGCAGTTCTTC.

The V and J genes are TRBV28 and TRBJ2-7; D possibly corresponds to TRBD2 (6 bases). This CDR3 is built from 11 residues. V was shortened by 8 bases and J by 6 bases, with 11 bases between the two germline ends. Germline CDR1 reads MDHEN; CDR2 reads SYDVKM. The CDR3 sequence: CASARGGEQYF. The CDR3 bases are TGTGCCAGCGCAAGGGGAGGCGAGCAGTACTTC. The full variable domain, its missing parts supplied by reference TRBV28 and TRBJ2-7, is DVKVTQSSRYLVKRTGEKVFLECVQDMDHENMFWYRQDPGLGLRLIYFSYDVKMKEKGDIPEGYSVSREKKERFSLILESASTNQTSMYLCASARGGEQYFGPGTRLTVT.

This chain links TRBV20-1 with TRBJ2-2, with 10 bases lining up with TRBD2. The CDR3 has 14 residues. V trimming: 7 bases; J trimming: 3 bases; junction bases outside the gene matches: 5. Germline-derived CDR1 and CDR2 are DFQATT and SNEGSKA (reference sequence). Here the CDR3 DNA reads TGCAGTGTAGCGGGAGGAGGACACACCGGGGAGCTGTTTTTT. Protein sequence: CSVAGGGHTGELFF.

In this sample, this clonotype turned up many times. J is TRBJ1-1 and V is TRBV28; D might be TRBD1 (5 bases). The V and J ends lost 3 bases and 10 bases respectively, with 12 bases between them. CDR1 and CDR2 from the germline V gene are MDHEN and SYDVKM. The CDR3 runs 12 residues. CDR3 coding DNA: TGTGCCAGCAGTTTCGGAGGGGAGGCAGCTTTCTTT. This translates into CASSFGGEAAFF.

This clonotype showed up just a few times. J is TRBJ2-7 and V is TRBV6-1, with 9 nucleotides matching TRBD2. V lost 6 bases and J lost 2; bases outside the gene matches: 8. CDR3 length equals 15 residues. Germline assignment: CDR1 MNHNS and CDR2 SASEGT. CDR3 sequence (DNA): TGTGCCAGCAGCGGTACCTCTAGCGGGGCCTACGAGCAGTACTTC. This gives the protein CASSGTSSGAYEQYF.

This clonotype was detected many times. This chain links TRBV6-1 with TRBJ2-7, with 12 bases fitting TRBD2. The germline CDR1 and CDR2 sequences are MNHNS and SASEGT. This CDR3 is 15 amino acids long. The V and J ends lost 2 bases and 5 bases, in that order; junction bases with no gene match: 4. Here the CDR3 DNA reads TGTGCCAGCAGTGAAATGACTAGCGGGAGTCACGAGCAGTACTTC. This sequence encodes CASSEMTSGSHEQYF.

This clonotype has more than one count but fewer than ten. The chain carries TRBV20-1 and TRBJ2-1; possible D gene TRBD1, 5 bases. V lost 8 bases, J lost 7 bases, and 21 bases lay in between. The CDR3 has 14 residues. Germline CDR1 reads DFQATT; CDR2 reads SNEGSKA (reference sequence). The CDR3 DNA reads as TGCAGTACACAAAGGCAGGGAAGTTGGAATGAGCAGTTCTTC. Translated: CSTQRQGSWNEQFF.